This T cell receptor beta chain was recorded in a study of blood T cell repertoires in COVID-19. As for the study in general: The United States, Italy and Spain were the sources of the acute and convalescent COVID-19 samples. PBMCs, B-cell-depleted T cells, or T cells provided the cDNA or gDNA that made up the material.

CDR1 and CDR2 from the germline V gene are SGHDN and FVKESK. The V end lost 1 base, the J end lost 7 bases, and 13 bases lay between the germline ends. The CDR3 has 14 amino acids. Original handling: Amplifying reference gene primers gave estimates of nucleated cell counts. The repertoire was sequenced with immunoSEQ multiplex PCR; TCRdb's copy has only in-frame clones and lacks some. That table gives V, J and clone size, and the DNA gave D and trimming. The table shows roughly 66,000 clones, with 84% occurring only once. The clonotype comes from a woman in her fifties or sixties with acute or convalescent COVID-19. Sequences were obtained from peripheral blood. The chain employs TRBV14 and TRBJ1-1, with unresolved D. The CDR3 region has the DNA TGTGCCAGCAGCCAAGGAGGGTTTGATAGTGAAGCTTTCTTT. Translated, it gives CASSQGGFDSEAFF.